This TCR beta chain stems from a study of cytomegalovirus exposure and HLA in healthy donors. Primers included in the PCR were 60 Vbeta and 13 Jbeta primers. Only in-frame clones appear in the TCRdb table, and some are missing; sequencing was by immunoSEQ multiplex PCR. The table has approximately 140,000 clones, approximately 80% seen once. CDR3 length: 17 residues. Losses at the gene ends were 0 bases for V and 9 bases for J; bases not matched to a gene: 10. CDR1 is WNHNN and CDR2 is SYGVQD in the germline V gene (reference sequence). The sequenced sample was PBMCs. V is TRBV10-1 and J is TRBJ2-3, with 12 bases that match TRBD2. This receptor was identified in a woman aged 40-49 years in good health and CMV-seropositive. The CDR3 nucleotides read TGCGCCAGCAGTGAGTCGGCACTAGCGGGGGGTCAGTTGACGCAGTATTTT. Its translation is CASSESALAGGQLTQYF.